These T cell receptor beta chains were read from a single sample in a study of T-cell reconstitution after alpha-beta-depleted transplantation in children. TCRdb reanalysed the PCR reads using MiXCR and keeps one entry per CDR3 protein. The sample consists of about 490,000 distinct CDR3 sequences, approximately 10% of them appearing once. The sample consisted of PBMCs, taken before TCRalphabeta/CD19-depleted stem cell transplant. These receptors were obtained from a child younger than 10 with inherited bone marrow failure, due to receive a stem cell transplant. The CDR3 runs from the conserved cysteine through the conserved F or W. The order of the fields is J gene, clone size, V gene, D gene, CDR3 DNA, CDR3 protein. D genes are given only for firm matches. Rows may omit the clone size; those that give it use once, few, many or a size class.

>TRBJ2-3|NA|TRBV3-1|TRBD2
TGTGCCAGCAGCCAAGATGTGAGCGGGAGTGATGGAGATACGCAGTATTTT
CASSQDVSGSDGDTQYF
>TRBJ2-7|NA|TRBV20-1|NA
TGCAGTGTGTATGGGACGTCAACTTCCCCTTACGAGCAGTACTTC
CSVYGTSTSPYEQYF
>TRBJ2-3|many|TRBV7-9|NA
TGTGCCAGCAGCCCCTTAGGGGGGAAGGGGGATACGCAGTATTTT
CASSPLGGKGDTQYF
>TRBJ2-7|many|TRBV7-9|TRBD1
TGTGCCAGCACCTTGGGGAAATCCGGGACAGGACTCTACGAGCAGTACTTC
CASTLGKSGTGLYEQYF
>TRBJ2-3|NA|TRBV29-1|NA
TGCAGCGTTGGTCCTAGAGGGATCGACGGCACAGATACGCAGTATTTT
CSVGPRGIDGTDTQYF
>TRBJ2-5|many|TRBV28|TRBD2
TGTGCCAGCAGTTTTCCCGGGACTAGCGGTTCTCGGGAGACCCAGTACTTC
CASSFPGTSGSRETQYF
>TRBJ1-5|many|TRBV29-1|NA
TGCAGCGTTGGGGGGGGAAATCAGCCCCAGCATTTT
CSVGGGNQPQHF
>TRBJ2-1|NA|TRBV27|TRBD2
TGTGCCAGCAGTTTATCGGGCCGACTAGCGGGGGTCAAAAATGAGCAGTTCTTC
CASSLSGRLAGVKNEQFF
>TRBJ2-3|NA|TRBV20-1|TRBD2
TGCAGTGCTAGAGATAGGCGGGAGGCCTACACAGATACGCAGTATTTT
CSARDRREAYTDTQYF
>TRBJ2-1|few|TRBV10-3|TRBD2
TGTGCCATCAGTGAGTGGGATAGCGGGAGTTATCCCTACAATGAGCAGTTCTTC
CAISEWDSGSYPYNEQFF
>TRBJ2-3|few|TRBV28|NA
TGTGCCAGCAGGACTTTTCTAGGAGATACGCAGTATTTT
CASRTFLGDTQYF
>TRBJ1-5|many|TRBV19|TRBD1
TGTGCCAGTAGTATAGAGGACAGGGGCGGTCAGCCCCAGCATTTT
CASSIEDRGGQPQHF
>TRBJ2-1|many|TRBV28|NA
TGTGCCAGCAGTCTTATGGTGCTAGGCAATGAGCAGTTCTTC
CASSLMVLGNEQFF
>TRBJ2-2|many|TRBV12-3/TRBV12-4|NA
TGTGCCAGCAGTCGGCAGGTGATCACCGGGGAGCTGTTTTTT
CASSRQVITGELFF
>TRBJ1-2|many|TRBV20-1|NA
TGCAGTGCTAGCCCTCCCACGGGAGGGGTGGGTGGCTACACCTTC
CSASPPTGGVGGYTF
>TRBJ1-2|many|TRBV10-3|NA
TGTGCCATCAGTGAGTCCCGCGAATATGGCTACACCTTC
CAISESREYGYTF
>TRBJ2-1|few|TRBV19|TRBD2
TGTGCCAGTAGTATTTGGGTAGCGGGAGGATTGCAGTTCTTC
CASSIWVAGGLQFF
>TRBJ2-1|many|TRBV15|TRBD2
TGTGCCACCAGCAGAGTTGGGGGAGGGGACAATGAGCAGTTCTTC
CATSRVGGGDNEQFF
>TRBJ2-1|few|TRBV6-5|NA
TGTGCCAGCAGTTACTTCGTGACTTCCAATGAGCAGTTCTTC
CASSYFVTSNEQFF
>TRBJ2-6|NA|TRBV3-1|TRBD2
TGTGCCATCTGTCGACGACTAGCGGGAGAAACCTCTGGGGCCAACGTCCTGACTTTC
CAICRRLAGETSGANVLTF
>TRBJ1-1|few|TRBV13|TRBD1
TGTGCCAGCAGCTCCGAGGGAGGGGGCTTGGCTGAAGCTTTCTTT
CASSSEGGGLAEAFF
>TRBJ1-5|many|TRBV27|NA
TGTGCCAGCAGTTTAGGGGGCTTCAATCAGCCCCAGCATTTT
CASSLGGFNQPQHF
>TRBJ1-2|many|TRBV5-1|NA
TGCGCCAGCAGCTCGACAGACTATGGCTACACCTTC
CASSSTDYGYTF
>TRBJ2-3|many|TRBV4-3|NA
TGCGCCAGCAGCCAAGACATCGGGAGCGGCGATACGCAGTATTTT
CASSQDIGSGDTQYF
>TRBJ1-2|many|TRBV6-5|TRBD1
TGTGCCAGCAGTTACCCTACAGGGGAGGGGCATGGCTACACCTTC
CASSYPTGEGHGYTF
>TRBJ2-7|few|TRBV12-3/TRBV12-4|TRBD2
TGTGCCAGCAGTTTTTTGCCCGGGAGGGCAGGGTCCTCCTACGAGCAGTACTTC
CASSFLPGRAGSSYEQYF
>TRBJ1-2|NA|TRBV18|TRBD1
TGTGCCAGCTCACCAGAGGGGGCAGATGGCTACACCTTC
CASSPEGADGYTF
>TRBJ2-2|many|TRBV4-3|TRBD1
TGCGCCAGCAGCCAACGGGGACAGGGGGCGTTTTTGTTCAGGGAGCTGTTTTTT
CASSQRGQGAFLFRELFF